Included here is one T cell receptor (beta chain) sequence, with context. Participant ages covered about 18 to 89 years across about 25 US areas. Recovery among Cohort 3 donors was established by two negative PCRs, clearance, or symptom resolution. The assay was immunoSEQ multiplex PCR, and TCRdb's table has in-frame clones only and misses some. The data hold about 280,000 clones, with roughly 89% observed a single time. These data are taken from a study of blood T cell repertoires in COVID-19. In germline, CDR1 is WNHNN, CDR2 SYGVQD (reference sequence). Trimming cost V 7 bases and J 2 bases, with 3 bases left between them. The CDR3 contains 10 residues.

The sample comprised PBMCs or T cells enriched from blood (not recorded which). The receptor's source is a woman aged 40 to 50 who had recovered from COVID-19. The chain combines TRBV10-1 with TRBJ2-7; D not certain. The CDR3 protein is CASTAYEQYF. CDR3 sequence (DNA): TGCGCCAGCACGGCCTACGAGCAGTACTTC.